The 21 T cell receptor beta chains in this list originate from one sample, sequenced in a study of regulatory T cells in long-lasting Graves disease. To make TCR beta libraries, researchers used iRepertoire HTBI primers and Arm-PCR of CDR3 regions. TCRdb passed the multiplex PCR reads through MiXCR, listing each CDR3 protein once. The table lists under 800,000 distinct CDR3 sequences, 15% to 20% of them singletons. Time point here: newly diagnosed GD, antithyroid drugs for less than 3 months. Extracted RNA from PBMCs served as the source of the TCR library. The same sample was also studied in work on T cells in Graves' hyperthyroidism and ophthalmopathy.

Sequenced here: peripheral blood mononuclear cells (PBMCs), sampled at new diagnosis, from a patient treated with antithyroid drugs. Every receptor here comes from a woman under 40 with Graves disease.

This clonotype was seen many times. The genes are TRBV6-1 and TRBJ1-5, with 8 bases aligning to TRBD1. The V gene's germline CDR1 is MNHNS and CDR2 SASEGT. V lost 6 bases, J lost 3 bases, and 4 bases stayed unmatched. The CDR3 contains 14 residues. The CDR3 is CASSGQGNNQPQHF. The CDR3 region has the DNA TGTGCCAGCAGCGGACAGGGAAACAATCAGCCCCAGCATTTT.

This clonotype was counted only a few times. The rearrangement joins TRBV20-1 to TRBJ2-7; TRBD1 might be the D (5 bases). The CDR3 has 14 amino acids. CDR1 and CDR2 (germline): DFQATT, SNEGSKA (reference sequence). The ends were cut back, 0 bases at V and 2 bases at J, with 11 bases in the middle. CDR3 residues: CSARDGASPYEQYF. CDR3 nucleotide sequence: TGCAGTGCTAGAGATGGGGCTTCCCCCTACGAGCAGTACTTC.

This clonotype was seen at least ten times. The CDR3 spells CASSGDSGLRNDPQETQYF. The CDR3 DNA reads TGCGCCAGCAGTGGGGACAGCGGTCTCCGGAACGACCCTCAAGAGACCCAGTACTTC. The chain carries TRBV10-2 and TRBJ2-5; 7 bases match TRBD1. Germline trimming cut 4 bases from V and 2 bases from J; bases unmatched to any gene: 19. CDR3 length: 19 amino acids. Germline-derived CDR1 and CDR2 are WSHSY and SAAADI.

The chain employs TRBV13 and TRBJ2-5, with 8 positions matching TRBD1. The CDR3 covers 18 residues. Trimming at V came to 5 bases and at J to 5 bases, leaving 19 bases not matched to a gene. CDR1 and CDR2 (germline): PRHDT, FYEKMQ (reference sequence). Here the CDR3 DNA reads TGTGCCAGCAGCCCACAAGGGGCCGACAGGGGCGCAGTCGAGACCCAGTACTTC. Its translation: CASSPQGADRGAVETQYF.

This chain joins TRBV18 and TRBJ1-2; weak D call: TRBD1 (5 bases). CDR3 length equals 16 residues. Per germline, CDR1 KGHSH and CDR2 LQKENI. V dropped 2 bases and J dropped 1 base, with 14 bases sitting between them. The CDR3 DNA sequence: TGTGCCAGCTCACCATCAGCCAGGGCCATTAACTATGGCTACACCTTC. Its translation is CASSPSARAINYGYTF.

The CDR3 DNA reads as TGTGCCAGCGATCAGCGGGAGACGGGTGAGCAGTTCTTC. Its translation: CASDQRETGEQFF. The rearrangement links TRBV28 to TRBJ2-1; 8 bases are shared with TRBD2. This CDR3 region has 13 residues. Germline-derived CDR1 and CDR2 are MDHEN and SYDVKM. V was pared by 8 bases and J by 9 bases, with 9 bases of the junction left unmatched.

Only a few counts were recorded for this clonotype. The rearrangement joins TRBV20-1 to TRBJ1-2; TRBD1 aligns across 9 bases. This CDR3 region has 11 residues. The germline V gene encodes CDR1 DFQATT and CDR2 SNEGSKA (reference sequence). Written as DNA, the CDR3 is TGCAGGTGCGGGACAGGGAGCGGCTACACCTTC. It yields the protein CRCGTGSGYTF.

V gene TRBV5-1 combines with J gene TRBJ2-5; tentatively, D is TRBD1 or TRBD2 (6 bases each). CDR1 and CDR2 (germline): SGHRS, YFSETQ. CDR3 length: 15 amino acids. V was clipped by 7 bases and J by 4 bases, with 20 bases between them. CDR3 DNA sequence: TGCGCCAGCTCTCGGGCTAGGGGGGATGGAGAGACCCAGTACTTC. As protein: CASSRARGDGETQYF.

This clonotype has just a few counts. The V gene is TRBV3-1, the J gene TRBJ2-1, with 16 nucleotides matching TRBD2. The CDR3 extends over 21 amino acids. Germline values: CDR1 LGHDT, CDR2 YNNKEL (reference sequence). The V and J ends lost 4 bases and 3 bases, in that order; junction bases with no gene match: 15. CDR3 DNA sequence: TGTGCCAGCAGCCTTAAGCCCCCGGGACTAGCGGGAGGGCCGGGCTACAATGAGCAGTTCTTC. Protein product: CASSLKPPGLAGGPGYNEQFF.

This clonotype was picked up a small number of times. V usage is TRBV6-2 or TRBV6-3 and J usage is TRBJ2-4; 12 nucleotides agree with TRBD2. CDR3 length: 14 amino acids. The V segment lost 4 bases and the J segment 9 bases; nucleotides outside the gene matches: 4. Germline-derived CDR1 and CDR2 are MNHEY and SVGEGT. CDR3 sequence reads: CASSSGLAGSIQYF. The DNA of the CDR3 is TGTGCCAGCAGTTCCGGACTAGCGGGATCCATTCAGTACTTC.

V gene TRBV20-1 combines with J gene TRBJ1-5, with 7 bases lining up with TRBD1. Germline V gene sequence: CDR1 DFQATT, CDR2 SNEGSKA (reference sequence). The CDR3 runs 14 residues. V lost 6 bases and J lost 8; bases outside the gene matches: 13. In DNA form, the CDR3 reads TGCAGTGCCCCGACACCGGAGGGGGCTGAGCCCCAGCATTTT. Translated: CSAPTPEGAEPQHF.

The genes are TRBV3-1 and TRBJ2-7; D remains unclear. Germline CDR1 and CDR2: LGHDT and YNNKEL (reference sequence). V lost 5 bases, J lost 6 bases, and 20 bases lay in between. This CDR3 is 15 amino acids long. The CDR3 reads CASSKYKESAFEQYF. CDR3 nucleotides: TGTGCCAGCAGCAAGTATAAGGAATCAGCCTTCGAGCAGTACTTC.

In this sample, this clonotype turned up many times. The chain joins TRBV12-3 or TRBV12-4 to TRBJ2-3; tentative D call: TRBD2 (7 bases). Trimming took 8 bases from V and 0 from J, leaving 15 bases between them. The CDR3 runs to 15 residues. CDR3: CASGRGETSTDTQYF. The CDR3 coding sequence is TGTGCCAGCGGGAGGGGGGAGACTAGCACAGATACGCAGTATTTT.

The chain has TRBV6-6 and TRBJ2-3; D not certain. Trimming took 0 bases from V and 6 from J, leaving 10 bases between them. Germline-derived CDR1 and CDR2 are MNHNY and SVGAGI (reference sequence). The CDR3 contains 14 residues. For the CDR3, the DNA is TGTGCCAGCAGTTACTCGTCGGCCCAGGATACGCAGTATTTT. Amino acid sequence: CASSYSSAQDTQYF.

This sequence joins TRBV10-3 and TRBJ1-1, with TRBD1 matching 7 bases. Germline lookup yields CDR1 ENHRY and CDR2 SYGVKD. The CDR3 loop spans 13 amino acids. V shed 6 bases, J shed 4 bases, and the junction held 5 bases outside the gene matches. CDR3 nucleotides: TGTGCCATCAGCGGGGACAGTATCACTGAAGCTTTCTTT. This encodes CAISGDSITEAFF.

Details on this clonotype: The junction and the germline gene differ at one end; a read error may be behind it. The CDR3 region has the DNA TGTGCCAGTACCGTCAACAGGGATGGCAATCAGCCCCGGCATTTT. Residues: CASTVNRDGNQPRHF. This chain connects TRBV19 to TRBJ1-5; the D gene is possibly TRBD1 (6 bases). This CDR3 has 15 amino acids. CDR1 and CDR2 from the germline V gene are LNHDA and SQIVND (reference sequence). Filled out from reference TRBV19 and TRBJ1-5, the complete variable domain reads DGGITQSPKYLFRKEGQNVTLSCEQNLNHDAMYWYRQDPGQGLRLIYYSQIVNDFQKGDIAEGYSVSREKKESFPLTVTSAQKNPTAFYLCASTVNRDGNQPRHFGDGTRLSIL.

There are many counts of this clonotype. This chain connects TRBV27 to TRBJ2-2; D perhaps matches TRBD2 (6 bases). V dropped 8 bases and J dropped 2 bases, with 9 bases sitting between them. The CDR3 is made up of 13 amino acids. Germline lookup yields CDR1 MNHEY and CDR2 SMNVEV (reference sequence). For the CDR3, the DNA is TGTGCCAGCGTGGGGGGAAACACCGGGGAGCTGTTTTTT. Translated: CASVGGNTGELFF.

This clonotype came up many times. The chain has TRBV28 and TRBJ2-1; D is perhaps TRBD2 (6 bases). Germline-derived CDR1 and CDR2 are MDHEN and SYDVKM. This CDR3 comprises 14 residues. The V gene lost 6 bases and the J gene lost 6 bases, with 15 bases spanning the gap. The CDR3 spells CASRNIAELNEQFF. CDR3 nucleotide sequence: TGTGCCAGCAGAAACATAGCGGAGCTCAATGAGCAGTTCTTC. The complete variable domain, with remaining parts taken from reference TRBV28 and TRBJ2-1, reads DVKVTQSSRYLVKRTGEKVFLECVQDMDHENMFWYRQDPGLGLRLIYFSYDVKMKEKGDIPEGYSVSREKKERFSLILESASTNQTSMYLCASRNIAELNEQFFGPGTRLTVL.

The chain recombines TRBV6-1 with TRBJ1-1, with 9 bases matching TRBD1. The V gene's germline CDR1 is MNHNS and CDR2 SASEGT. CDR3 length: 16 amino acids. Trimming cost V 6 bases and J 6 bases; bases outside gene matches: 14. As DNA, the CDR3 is TGTGCCAGCAGCCGGATACAGGGGGCTACTCTTCCTGAAGCTTTCTTT. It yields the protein CASSRIQGATLPEAFF.

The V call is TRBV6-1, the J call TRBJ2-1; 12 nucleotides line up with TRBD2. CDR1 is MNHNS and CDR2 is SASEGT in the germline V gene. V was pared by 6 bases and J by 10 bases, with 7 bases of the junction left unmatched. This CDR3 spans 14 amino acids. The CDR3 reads CASRGLAGSWEQFF. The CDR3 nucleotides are TGTGCCAGCAGAGGACTAGCGGGAAGTTGGGAGCAGTTCTTC.

The DNA of the CDR3 is TGTGCCAGCAGCCCTGAACAGGGGGGCTATGGCTACACCTTC. Amino acid sequence: CASSPEQGGYGYTF. V usage is TRBV7-3 and J usage is TRBJ1-2; 8 positions agree with TRBD1. Germline values: CDR1 SGHTA, CDR2 FQGTGA. J lost 4 bases, V lost 5 bases, and 6 bases had no gene match. The CDR3 contains 14 residues.